A selection of T cell receptor beta chains follows, all from one sample in a study of T cells after yellow fever vaccination. Via MiXCR, TCRdb re-called the 5' RACE reads, giving one row per CDR3 protein. The sample lists 300,000 to 450,000 distinct CDR3 sequences, 8.1% occurring once. The specimen comprised PBMCs, sampled 35 to 50 days after the first yellow fever vaccination. The receptors stem from a man in his late teens or twenties who received the YFV17D yellow fever vaccine. CDR3s include the opening cysteine and the closing phenylalanine or tryptophan. D genes are given only for firm matches. Clone size, where shown, is once, few, many, or a class for clones that have expanded.

d_call	j_call	v_call	clone_size	cdr3_nt	cdr3_aa
NA	TRBJ2-3	TRBV4-3	few	TGCGCCAGCAGCCGGGGAATGGGAGTCACAGATACGCAGTATTTT	CASSRGMGVTDTQYF
NA	TRBJ2-4	TRBV20-1	NA	TGCAGTGCCTATCGGGGATCAAAAAACATTCAGTACTTC	CSAYRGSKNIQYF
NA	TRBJ1-4	TRBV7-9	few	TGTGCCAGCAGCCCTCGGACCTATAGGGAGGAAAAACTGTTTTTT	CASSPRTYREEKLFF
NA	TRBJ2-7	TRBV12-3/TRBV12-4	NA	TGTGCCAGCAGCCGCCGGGCTTCCAGACTAGGCGAGGAGCAGTACTTC	CASSRRASRLGEEQYF
NA	TRBJ2-2	TRBV7-3	NA	TGTGCCAGCAACCCGGGGGGCTGGGCCACCGGGGAGCTGTTTTTT	CASNPGGWATGELFF
NA	TRBJ2-3	TRBV5-1	few	TGCGCCAGCAGCTCCTTGGGCCCAACAGATACGCAGTATTTT	CASSSLGPTDTQYF
NA	TRBJ2-5	TRBV5-1	many	TGCGCCAGCAGCTTGGAGGGATTGGAGACCCAGTACTTC	CASSLEGLETQYF
NA	TRBJ1-2	TRBV6-1	NA	TGTGCCAGCAGTGAAGAATCGCTTGTAGTTGCAGGGGCCGCTTACTATGGCTACACCTTC	CASSEESLVVAGAAYYGYTF
NA	TRBJ2-3	TRBV4-2	few	TGTGCCAGCAGCCAAGTAGAGGCACAAGCGGCGTCAGATACGCAGTATTTT	CASSQVEAQAASDTQYF
NA	TRBJ1-1	TRBV10-2	many	TGCGCCAGCAGCGCCTTAACGAACACTGAAGCTTTCTTT	CASSALTNTEAFF
TRBD1	TRBJ2-5	TRBV14	few	TGTGCCAGCAGCAGTGCAGGGGGCCGCTCCCAAGAGACCCAGTACTTC	CASSSAGGRSQETQYF
NA	TRBJ2-6	TRBV19	NA	TGTGCCAGTTGTTGGGCCGTCGGCTCTGGGGCCAACGTCCTGACTTTC	CASCWAVGSGANVLTF
NA	TRBJ1-5	TRBV5-6	NA	TGTGCCAGCAGCTTGGGGGGGCAGGGTCAGCCCCAGCATTTT	CASSLGGQGQPQHF
NA	TRBJ2-1	TRBV6-5	NA	TGTGCCAGCAGTCCCGGACCCAATGAGCAGTTCTTC	CASSPGPNEQFF
TRBD2	TRBJ2-1	TRBV27	few	TGTGCCAGCAGTTTATGGGCGGGGGGGCCAATTTCCAATGAGCAGTTCTTC	CASSLWAGGPISNEQFF
NA	TRBJ1-5	TRBV6-6	many	TGTGCCAGCACCTTCGGGGACCAGCCCCAGCATTTT	CASTFGDQPQHF
TRBD2	TRBJ2-2	TRBV20-1	NA	TGCAGTGCTATTAGCGGGGTGGGCACCGGGGAGCTGTTTTTT	CSAISGVGTGELFF
NA	TRBJ1-3	TRBV6-4	NA	TGTGCCGGTCAGAGCTCTGGAAACACCATATATTTT	CAGQSSGNTIYF
TRBD2	TRBJ2-5	TRBV29-1	few	TGCAGCGTTGATCGGGGGGGGGCCATGGAGACCCAGTACTTC	CSVDRGGAMETQYF
NA	TRBJ2-5	TRBV4-3	NA	TGCGCCAGCAGCCAAGAGGGTTCAGGGTCGGTGGAGACCCAGTACTTC	CASSQEGSGSVETQYF
NA	TRBJ2-7	TRBV5-4	few	TGTGCCAGCAGCTTGTCAGGCCCCCTGGACGAGCAGTACTTC	CASSLSGPLDEQYF
NA	TRBJ1-1	TRBV6-5	NA	TGTGCCAGCAGTTACGGTCGAGGTCGGGTGGGCACTGAAGCTTTCTTT	CASSYGRGRVGTEAFF
TRBD2	TRBJ2-1	TRBV12-3/TRBV12-4	NA	TGTGCCAGCAGTCCGTGGACTAGCGGGGCGGGGCAGTTCTTC	CASSPWTSGAGQFF
TRBD2	TRBJ2-4	TRBV7-2	NA	TGTGCCAGCAGCCTCAGACTAGCGGGGAGGGAAAACATTCAGTACTTC	CASSLRLAGRENIQYF
TRBD1	TRBJ2-7	TRBV6-1	NA	TGTGCCAGCGACCGACAGGGAATCTACGAGCAGTACTTC	CASDRQGIYEQYF
NA	TRBJ1-1	TRBV9	few	TGTGCCAGCAGCGCAAGACATGGGGACACTGAAGCTTTCTTT	CASSARHGDTEAFF
TRBD2	TRBJ2-5	TRBV20-1	NA	TGCAGTGCTAGAGACCGACGCTCTAGCGGGGGGTTAGAGACCCAGTACTTC	CSARDRRSSGGLETQYF
TRBD1	TRBJ2-3	TRBV5-1	many	TGCGCCAGCAGCTCGCCCGGGACAGACCTCACAGATACGCAGTATTTT	CASSSPGTDLTDTQYF
TRBD1	TRBJ2-2	TRBV5-4	few	TGTGCCAGCAGCTTGGGCGGGGACAGGTTCACCGGGGAGCTGTTTTTT	CASSLGGDRFTGELFF
TRBD2	TRBJ2-4	TRBV20-1	few	TGCAGTGCTAAACTAGCGAAAGGAAAAAACATTCAGTACTTC	CSAKLAKGKNIQYF
NA	TRBJ1-5	TRBV5-6	NA	TGTGCCAGCAGCTTTCGGGGCGACAATCAGCCCCAGCATTTT	CASSFRGDNQPQHF